This T cell receptor beta chain was captured in a study of shared clonotypes between healthy human individuals (dated by TCRdb to 2019 to 2021). Some background on the complete study: A couple of women and a few men aged 18 to 49 years were included in the cohort. For each donor, CD4 naive and CD4 memory were each run on three plates, CD8 naive on two plates, and CD8 memory on one plate. Blood TCR repertoires of 5 or 6 healthy adults were deeply sequenced to estimate repertoire size and the extent of clonotype sharing between individuals. Libraries were prepared and TCR repertoires were sequenced by different laboratories using diverse techniques, in order to increase sequencing depth and limit assay-specific biases. Each donor's leukapheresis produced roughly between roughly 0.85 and 9.5 billion PBMCs. Results and caveats for the whole study, not just this receptor: Sampling was limited to blood, and TCR repertoires in tissue likely differ from TCR repertoires in blood. Pairwise subsampling led to the expectation that sequencing depth would affect the degree of clonotype sharing among donors. Sharing across a few donors was observed for approximately 5% of naive CD4, about 4% of naive CD8, over 2% of memory CD4, and 0.4% of memory CD8 clonotypes. Even with the large sequencing depth, rarefaction of the sorted-subset datasets indicated that sequencing was incomplete. The small number of donors limited the genetic and exposure-history diversity represented. Clonotypes shared by all four sorted-subset donors showed higher generation probabilities than non-shared clonotypes. Naive subsets generally had larger estimated clonotype richness than memory subsets did.

CDR1 and CDR2 were assigned from the germline V gene (reference sequence) as LNHDA and SQIVND. The germline ends are 13 bases apart after V is trimmed by 4 bases and J by 6 bases. From the cysteine up to the phenylalanine, the CDR3 has a length of 13 residues. The read is trimmed to its CDR3 DNA, 39 bases read in frame from base 1. Healthy HIV-negative adults with no recently reported acute infections or vaccinations were included as donors. Every donor was a Caucasian adult residing in Nashville, Tennessee, USA. CD4+ T cells were enriched by magnetic negative selection; naive cells were then positively selected on CD45RA, and the negative fraction formed the memory subset. After blood collection by leukapheresis, PBMCs were isolated using Ficoll-Histopaque density gradient centrifugation and then cryopreserved in the vapor phase of liquid nitrogen. Analytical flow cytometry was used to check the purity and quantity of every magnetically sorted T cell population. From each sorted fraction, genomic DNA was isolated and quantified by UV absorbance on a Nanodrop 2000c.

As for this clone: Its target antigen remains unknown. No much larger clonotype is one base removed from it; base qualities were not supplied.

Using the deep immunoSEQ assay, TCR CDR3 regions were amplified from genomic DNA by multiplex PCR. Genomic DNA extracted from each cell subset was distributed evenly over all wells of several immunoSEQ 96-well plates, and each plate served as one replicate. For sorted subsets, roughly 200 ng of genomic DNA, equivalent to some 30,000 T cell genomes, went into each replicate PCR. Purified libraries were quantified with a Qubit 3.0 fluorometer, sized on a Bioanalyzer 2100, and re-quantified with the KAPA Library Quantification kit. Every immunoSEQ 96-well plate was sequenced on a separate single-read 150-cycle Illumina NextSeq 550 flow cell. The paper's processing steps were these. The immunoSEQ output contained only junctional sequences without quality scores, so filtering could not match that applied to full-length reads. Sequences were annotated with PyIR, a Python wrapper for IgBLAST v1.9, using IMGT germline references to assign V/J genes and CDR3. Any read was removed if the V/J assignment was weak (E-value above 1e-6), the CDR3 was missing, or the read contained stop codons, out-of-frame junctions, or ambiguous translated residues. V3J clonotypes were defined as sequences sharing the same inferred V gene, J gene, and CDR3 amino acid sequence. Percentage overlap between repertoires was computed as shared unique clonotypes divided by the size of the smaller repertoire. Richness of each repertoire was evaluated using RTK rarefaction, the Chao1 estimator, and Recon v2.1 estimates of unobserved clonotypes. OLGA was used to compute generation probabilities for all TCRbeta clonotypes that the gDNA method yielded from a handful of donors. TCRdb took this table from immuneACCESS and kept in-frame rearrangements with V and J called. Such tables lack part of the clones; where checked against another copy, unresolved V genes explain under half of the gap, and the rest is unexplained. V and J calls and clone size are those listed in that table; D and trimming were worked out from the DNA. In this sample the table shows millions of clones, approximately 92% of which occur a single time. Of the sample, around 0.14% falls within the top ten clones.

In this chain, TRBV19 is recombined with TRBJ2-7, with the D gene tentatively TRBD1 or TRBD2, based on 5 matching bases in each. The receptor's source is a man aged 18 to 29 in good health. Sequencing was done on a sample of naive CD4+ T cells sorted from blood. Interpreted using the paper, the cell subset or site label stands for: CD45RA+ positively selected. The bases read TGTGCCAGTAGTACCCACTGGGGGACCGAGCAGTACTTC. Translated, this is CASSTHWGTEQYF.